These 15 T cell receptor beta chains originate from one sample sequenced in a study of blood T cell repertoires in COVID-19. The protocol was immunoSEQ multiplex PCR, while the TCRdb copy is restricted to in-frame clones and leaves out a portion. The sample has tens of thousands of clones; approximately 88% are singletons. Material for sequencing was peripheral blood. These receptors all stem from an elderly man with active or convalescent COVID-19.

This rearrangement joins TRBV5-5 to TRBJ1-1, with TRBD1 as a possible D gene (5 bases). Germline V gives CDR1 SGHKS, CDR2 YYEKEE (reference sequence). The CDR3 is made up of 14 amino acids. V lost 0 bases, J lost 4 bases, and 10 bases lay in between. CDR3 nucleotide sequence: TGTGCCAGCAGCTTGGACAGGCGGGGCACTGAAGCTTTCTTT. It is translated as CASSLDRRGTEAFF.

In regard to this clone: This CDR3 is also generated by other DNA sequences in the sample. This chain joins TRBV5-1 and TRBJ1-1, with a tentative D call TRBD1 (6 bases). The germline CDR1 and CDR2 sequences are SGHRS and YFSETQ. CDR3 length: 14 amino acids. V dropped 3 bases and J dropped 1 base, with 10 bases sitting between them. CDR3 nucleotide sequence: TGCGCCAGCAGCTCTACCAGGGGGAACACTGAAGCTTTCTTT. Residues: CASSSTRGNTEAFF.

This chain joins TRBV6-5 and TRBJ2-3; 7 bases agree with TRBD2. This CDR3 spans 13 amino acids. Unmatched junction bases numbered 1, after V lost 7 bases and J lost 0 bases. Per germline, CDR1 MNHEY and CDR2 SVGAGI. CDR3 nucleotide sequence: TGTGCCAGCACCGGGGGGAGCACAGATACGCAGTATTTT. It encodes CASTGGSTDTQYF.

The V and J genes are TRBV29-1 and TRBJ2-4; D is ambiguous. The CDR3 contains 12 residues. Germline CDR1 is SQVTM and CDR2 is ANQGSEA. The CDR3 nucleotides are TGCAGAACCGACTGGACCAAAAACATTCAGTACTTC. This codes for CRTDWTKNIQYF. The whole variable domain, remainder taken from reference TRBV29-1 and TRBJ2-4, is SAVISQKPSRDICQRGTSLTIQCQVDSQVTMMFWYRQQPGQSLTLIATANQGSEATYESGFVIDKFPISRPNLTFSTLTVSNMSPEDSSIYLCRTDWTKNIQYFGAGTRLSVL.

This clone occurred once. V and J are TRBV6-2 or TRBV6-3 and TRBJ1-2; tentative D call: TRBD1 (6 bases). CDR3 size: 13 residues. Germline V lookup: CDR1 MNHEY, CDR2 SVGEGT. V was shortened by 4 bases and J by 4 bases, with 10 bases between the two germline ends. The CDR3 region is CASSWTEGYGYTF. In nucleotides, the CDR3 is TGTGCCAGCAGTTGGACAGAAGGCTATGGCTACACCTTC.

This chain links TRBV30 with TRBJ2-2; D is undetermined. CDR3 size: 12 residues. V shed 3 bases and J shed 3 bases, with 5 bases lying between them. Germline values: CDR1 GTSNPN, CDR2 SVGIG (reference sequence). CDR3 sequence (DNA): TGTGCCTGGAGGGCCTACACCGGGGAGCTGTTTTTT. It yields the protein CAWRAYTGELFF.

The gene calls are TRBV12-3 or TRBV12-4 and TRBJ2-5; TRBD1 matches 8 bases. This CDR3 region has 13 residues. V was clipped by 3 bases and J by 5 bases; unmatched bases: 2. The CDR3 protein is CASSLTGVETQYF. As DNA, the CDR3 is TGTGCCAGCAGTTTGACAGGGGTTGAGACCCAGTACTTC.

This clone was observed a few times. This chain links TRBV28 with TRBJ1-5, with 9 bases lining up with TRBD1. The CDR3 contains 15 residues. V shed 7 bases and J 3 bases; nucleotides not matched to a gene: 7. Germline lookup yields CDR1 MDHEN and CDR2 SYDVKM. The CDR3 reads CASIGGQGNNQPQHF. CDR3 bases: TGTGCCAGCATCGGGGGACAGGGAAACAATCAGCCCCAGCATTTT.

The chain carries TRBV6-5 and TRBJ1-1; 7 nucleotides agree with TRBD1. Trimming took 7 bases from V and 6 from J; bases not matched to a gene: 8. Germline assignment: CDR1 MNHEY and CDR2 SVGAGI. The length of the CDR3 is 13 residues. The CDR3 nucleotides read TGTGCCAGCAATCTTCCCGGGACAGCTGAAGCTTTCTTT. Its protein is CASNLPGTAEAFF.

CDR3 sequence: CASSIALWGLSGNTIYF. CDR3 bases: TGTGCCAGTAGTATAGCTCTATGGGGACTCTCTGGAAACACCATATATTTT. The V gene is TRBV19, the J gene TRBJ1-3; the D gene is possibly TRBD1 (5 bases). The germline V and J ends were trimmed by 1 base and 0 bases, with 13 bases remaining between them. CDR1 is LNHDA, CDR2 SQIVND, per germline (reference sequence). This CDR3 comprises 17 residues.

This sequence joins TRBV28 and TRBJ1-2; 10 nucleotides match TRBD1. V was pared by 5 bases and J by 7 bases, with 10 bases of the junction left unmatched. The germline gives CDR1 MDHEN, CDR2 SYDVKM. This CDR3 has 15 amino acids. The CDR3 region is CASSVTGGALGGYTF. The CDR3 DNA sequence: TGTGCCAGCAGTGTGACAGGGGGCGCGTTGGGTGGCTACACCTTC.

This rearrangement joins TRBV9 to TRBJ1-1; D perhaps matches TRBD1 (6 bases). Trimming removed 3 bases from V and 4 bases from J, with 13 bases in between. The CDR3 extends over 14 amino acids. The germline V gene encodes CDR1 SGDLS and CDR2 YYNGEE. The CDR3 spells CASSAQGRSTEAFF. The CDR3 DNA is TGTGCCAGCAGCGCCCAGGGGCGCAGCACTGAAGCTTTCTTT.

The gene calls are TRBV25-1 and TRBJ1-4, with 8 bases identical to TRBD1. The CDR3 runs to 13 residues. Germline values: CDR1 MGHDK, CDR2 SYGVNS. With 6 bases clipped from V and 7 bases from J, the junction kept 4 bases outside the gene matches. CDR3 amino acids: CASRLGQGEKLFF. DNA for the CDR3: TGTGCCAGCAGACTCGGACAGGGTGAAAAACTGTTTTTT.

The rearrangement links TRBV7-2 to TRBJ2-1, with 13 positions matching TRBD2. Germline assignment: CDR1 SGHTA and CDR2 FQGNSA. V shed 4 bases and J 8 bases; nucleotides not matched to a gene: 5. The CDR3 extends over 15 amino acids. This chain's CDR3 is CASSSTSGGAYEQFF. The CDR3 DNA is TGTGCCAGCAGCTCCACTAGCGGGGGGGCGTATGAGCAGTTCTTC.

This chain links TRBV27 with TRBJ2-7; TRBD2 agrees at 7 bases. The CDR3 runs to 16 residues. Trimming removed 6 bases from V and 2 bases from J; junction bases left unmatched: 13. Germline V gene data show CDR1 as MNHEY and CDR2 as SMNVEV (reference sequence). Here the CDR3 reads CASSQAPPGRAYEQYF. In DNA, the CDR3 is TGTGCCAGCAGCCAGGCCCCTCCGGGGAGGGCCTACGAGCAGTACTTC.